This T cell receptor beta chain originates from a study of CD8+CD57+ T cells in acquired aplastic anemia (dated by TCRdb to the late 2010s). Background for the entire study: On average, sorted CD4+ and CD8+ cells yielded 3 to 4 ug of extracted DNA, with a range of about 0.19 to 30 ug. An average of around 10 million reads for CD4+ cells and approximately 12 million reads for CD8+ cells was obtained from healthy donor samples. What the research found in general, with its limitations: Patients and healthy controls showed no significant difference in CD8+ Simpson's diversity (P=0.060). Fewer than 35 CD8+ CDR3 sequences were found to be shared between patients and controls, but these sequences appeared to be highly expressed in patients and within the immunodominant clones of the patients.

Germline trimming: 7 bases from V, 3 bases from J; junction bases outside gene matches: 14. Inclusive of the bounding cysteine and phenylalanine, the CDR3 is 16 residues long. The CDR3 DNA has 48 bases and is translated from base 1. CDR1 SGHAT and CDR2 FQDESV are derived from the germline V gene (reference sequence). A note on this clonotype: Its cognate antigen has yet to be identified. No much larger clone is present one base from it, and per-base qualities are unavailable.

In the study, sorted CD4+ and CD8+ blood T cells from patients with severe aplastic anemia and from healthy subjects underwent deep sequencing of TCR repertoires. Ficoll-Paque density gradient centrifugation was used to isolate peripheral blood mononuclear cells. Before DNA was extracted, CD4+ and CD8+ T cells were sorted using either FACS or magnetic beads. Genomic DNA served as template for TCR beta VDJ combination and CDR3 sequence profiling. An Illumina HiSeq 2000 was the platform used for TCR repertoire sequencing. The original pipeline was this. TRBV/TRBJ rearrangement plots, CDR3 size and DJ length profiles, and Simpson's diversity index were used to evaluate the repertoires. The immunodominant clone was defined as the most abundant DNA sequence in deep sequencing data. CDR3 amino acid sequences were checked for sharing across subjects and were also compared against the VDJdb database and published repertoires. The public reads were quality trimmed at Q25 with fastp and then assembled into clones with MiXCR by TCRdb, keeping productive beta chains. Identical CDR3 proteins give one entry, which carries the most common genes and DNA. For this entry, the V and J calls and clone size follow TCRdb and not the study's own pipeline. The sample records 200,000 to 250,000 distinct CDR3 sequences, almost 35% of which are singletons. The leading ten clones occupy roughly 1.1% of the sample.

The V and J genes are TRBV11-1 and TRBJ2-7, and 8 junction bases match TRBD2. Source material: sorted CD4+, CD8+, or CD8+CD57+ T cells (not recorded which) from PBMCs. The clonotype originates from a human donor in good health, serving as a control. The DNA is as follows: TGTGCCAGCACCAAAGGGACTAGAGGGGGATTCTACGAGCAGTACTTC. Translated, it gives CASTKGTRGGFYEQYF.